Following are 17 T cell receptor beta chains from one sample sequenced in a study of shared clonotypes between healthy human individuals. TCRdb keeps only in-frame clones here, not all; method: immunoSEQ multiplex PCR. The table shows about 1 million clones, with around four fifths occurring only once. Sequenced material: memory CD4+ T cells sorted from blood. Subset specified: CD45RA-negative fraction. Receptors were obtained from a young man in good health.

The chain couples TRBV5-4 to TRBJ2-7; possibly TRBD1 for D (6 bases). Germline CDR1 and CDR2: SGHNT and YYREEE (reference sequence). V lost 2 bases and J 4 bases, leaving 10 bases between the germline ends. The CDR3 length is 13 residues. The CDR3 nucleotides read TGTGCCAGCAGCTTAGACAGGCGGTACGAGCAGTACTTC. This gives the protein CASSLDRRYEQYF.

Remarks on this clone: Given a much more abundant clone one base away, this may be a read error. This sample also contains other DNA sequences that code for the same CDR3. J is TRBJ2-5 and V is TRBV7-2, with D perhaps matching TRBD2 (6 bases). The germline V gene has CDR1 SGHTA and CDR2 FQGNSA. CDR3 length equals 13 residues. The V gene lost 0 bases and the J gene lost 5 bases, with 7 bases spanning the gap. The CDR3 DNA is TGTGCCAGCAGCTTAGCTGGAGGGGAGACCCAGTACTTC. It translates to CASSLAGGETQYF.

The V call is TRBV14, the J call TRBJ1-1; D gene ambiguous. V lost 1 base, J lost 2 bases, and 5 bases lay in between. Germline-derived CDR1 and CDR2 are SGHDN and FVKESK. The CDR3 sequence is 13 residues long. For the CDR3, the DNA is TGTGCCAGCAGCCAAGGATACAACACTGAAGCTTTCTTT. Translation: CASSQGYNTEAFF.

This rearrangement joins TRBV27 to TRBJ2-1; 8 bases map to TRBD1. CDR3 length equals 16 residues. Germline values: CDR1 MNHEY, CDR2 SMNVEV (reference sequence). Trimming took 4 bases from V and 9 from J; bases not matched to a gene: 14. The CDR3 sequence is CASSYLGQGFLGEQFF. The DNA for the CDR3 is TGTGCCAGCAGTTATTTAGGACAGGGTTTTCTTGGTGAGCAGTTCTTC.

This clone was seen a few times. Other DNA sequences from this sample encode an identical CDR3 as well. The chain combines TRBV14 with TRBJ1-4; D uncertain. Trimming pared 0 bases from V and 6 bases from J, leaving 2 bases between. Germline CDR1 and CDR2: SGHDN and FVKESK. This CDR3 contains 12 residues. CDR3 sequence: CASSQDDEKLFF. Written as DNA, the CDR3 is TGTGCCAGCAGCCAAGACGATGAAAAACTGTTTTTT. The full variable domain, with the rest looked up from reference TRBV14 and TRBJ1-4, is EAGVTQFPSHSVIEKGQTVTLRCDPISGHDNLYWYRRVMGKEIKFLLHFVKESKQDESGMPNNRFLAERTGGTYSTLKVQPAELEDSGVYFCASSQDDEKLFFGSGTQLSVL.

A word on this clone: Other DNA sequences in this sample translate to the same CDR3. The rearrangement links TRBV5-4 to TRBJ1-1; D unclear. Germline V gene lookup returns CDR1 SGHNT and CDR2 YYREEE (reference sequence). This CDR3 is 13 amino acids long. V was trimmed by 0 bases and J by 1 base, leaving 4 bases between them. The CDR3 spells CASSLVSNTEAFF. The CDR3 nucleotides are TGTGCCAGCAGCTTGGTGTCGAACACTGAAGCTTTCTTT.

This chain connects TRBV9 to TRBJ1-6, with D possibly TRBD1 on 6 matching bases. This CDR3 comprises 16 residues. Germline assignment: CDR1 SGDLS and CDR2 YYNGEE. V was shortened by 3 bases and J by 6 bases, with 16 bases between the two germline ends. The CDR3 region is CASSAGGGGRNSPLHF. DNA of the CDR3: TGTGCCAGCAGCGCGGGTGGCGGGGGCCGTAATTCACCCCTCCACTTT.

CDR3 in amino acids: CASSQGYRELFF. CDR3 DNA: TGTGCCAGCAGCCAAGGGTACCGGGAGCTGTTTTTT. The chain links TRBV5-4 to TRBJ2-2; no definite D call. The CDR3 is 12 residues long. Germline CDR1 reads SGHNT; CDR2 reads YYREEE (reference sequence). V was cut by 4 bases and J by 9 bases, with 10 bases left in between.

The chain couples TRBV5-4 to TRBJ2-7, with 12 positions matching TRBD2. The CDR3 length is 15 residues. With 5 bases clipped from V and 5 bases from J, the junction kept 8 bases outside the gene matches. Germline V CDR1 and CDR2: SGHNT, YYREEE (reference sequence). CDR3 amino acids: CASSPRGLAGNEQYF. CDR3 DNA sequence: TGTGCCAGCAGTCCCCGGGGACTAGCGGGCAACGAGCAGTACTTC.

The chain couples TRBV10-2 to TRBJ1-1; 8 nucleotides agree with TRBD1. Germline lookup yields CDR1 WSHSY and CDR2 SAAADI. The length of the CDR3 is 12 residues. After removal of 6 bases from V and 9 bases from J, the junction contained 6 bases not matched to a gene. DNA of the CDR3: TGCGCCAGCAGCGACAGGGGACGAAAAGCTTTCTTT. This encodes CASSDRGRKAFF.

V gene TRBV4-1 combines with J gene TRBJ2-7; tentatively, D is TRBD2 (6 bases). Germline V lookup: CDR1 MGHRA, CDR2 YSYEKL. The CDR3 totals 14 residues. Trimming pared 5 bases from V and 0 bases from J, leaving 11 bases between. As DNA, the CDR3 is TGCGCCAGCAGCAGGGACTCGAGCTCCTACGAGCAGTACTTC. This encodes CASSRDSSSYEQYF.

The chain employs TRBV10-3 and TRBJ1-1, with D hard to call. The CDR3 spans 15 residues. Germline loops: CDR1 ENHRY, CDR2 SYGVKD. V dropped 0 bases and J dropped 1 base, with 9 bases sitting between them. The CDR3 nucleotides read TGTGCCATCAGTGAGTCGTTCGCGGCGAACACTGAAGCTTTCTTT. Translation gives CAISESFAANTEAFF.

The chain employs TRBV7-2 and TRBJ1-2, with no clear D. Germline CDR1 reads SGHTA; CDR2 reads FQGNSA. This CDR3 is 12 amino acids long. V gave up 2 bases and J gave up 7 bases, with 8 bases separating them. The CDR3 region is CASSLLGGGYTF. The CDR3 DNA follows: TGTGCCAGCAGCTTACTCGGTGGTGGCTACACCTTC. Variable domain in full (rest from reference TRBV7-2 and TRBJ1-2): GAGVSQSPSNKVTEKGKDVELRCDPISGHTALYWYRQSLGQGLEFLIYFQGNSAPDKSGLPSDRFSAERTGGSVSTLTIQRTQQEDSAVYLCASSLLGGGYTFGSGTRLTVV.

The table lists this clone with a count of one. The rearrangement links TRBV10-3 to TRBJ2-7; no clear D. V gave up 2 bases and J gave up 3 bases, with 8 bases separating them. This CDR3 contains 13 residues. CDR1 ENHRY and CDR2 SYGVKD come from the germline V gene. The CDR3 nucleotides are TGTGCCATCAGTGAGGGAAGTAGCTACGAGCAGTACTTC. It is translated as CAISEGSSYEQYF.

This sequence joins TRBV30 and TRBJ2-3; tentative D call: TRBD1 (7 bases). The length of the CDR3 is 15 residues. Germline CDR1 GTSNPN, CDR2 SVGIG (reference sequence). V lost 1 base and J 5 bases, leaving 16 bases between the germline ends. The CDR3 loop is CAWSEPGGSRDTQYF. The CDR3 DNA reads TGTGCCTGGAGTGAGCCAGGGGGGTCGCGAGATACGCAGTATTTT.

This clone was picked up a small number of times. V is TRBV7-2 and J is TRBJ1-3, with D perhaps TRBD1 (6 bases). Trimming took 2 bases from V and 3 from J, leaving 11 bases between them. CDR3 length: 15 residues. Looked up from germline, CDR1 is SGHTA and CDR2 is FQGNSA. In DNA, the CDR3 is TGTGCCAGCAGCTTACTATCAGGGGTTGGAAACACCATATATTTT. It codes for CASSLLSGVGNTIYF.

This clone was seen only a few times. CDR3 region: CASSRGDSRRDTQYF. CDR3 DNA: TGTGCCAGCAGCCGCGGGGACAGTAGAAGGGATACGCAGTATTTT. This rearrangement joins TRBV9 to TRBJ2-3; the D gene is possibly TRBD1 (7 bases). Germline V gene sequence: CDR1 SGDLS, CDR2 YYNGEE. With 4 bases removed from V and 6 bases from J, the gap between germline ends came to 18 bases. The CDR3 loop spans 15 amino acids.